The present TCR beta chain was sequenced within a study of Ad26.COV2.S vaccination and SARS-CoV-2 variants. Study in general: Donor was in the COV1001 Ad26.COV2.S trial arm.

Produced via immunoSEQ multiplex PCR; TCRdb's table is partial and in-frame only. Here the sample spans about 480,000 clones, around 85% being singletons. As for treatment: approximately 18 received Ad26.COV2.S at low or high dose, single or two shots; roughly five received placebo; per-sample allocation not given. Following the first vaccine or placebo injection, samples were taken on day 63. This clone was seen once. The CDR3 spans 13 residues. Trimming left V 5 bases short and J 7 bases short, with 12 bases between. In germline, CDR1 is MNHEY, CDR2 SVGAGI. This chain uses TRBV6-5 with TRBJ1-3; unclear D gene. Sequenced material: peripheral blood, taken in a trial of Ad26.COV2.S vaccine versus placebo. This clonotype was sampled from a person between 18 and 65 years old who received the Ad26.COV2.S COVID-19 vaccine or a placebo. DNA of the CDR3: TGTGCCAGCAGTCAGGACGGTCTGAACACCATATATTTT. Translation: CASSQDGLNTIYF.